This T cell receptor (beta chain) stems from a study of cytomegalovirus exposure and HLA in healthy donors. Overall study context: Unique TCRs numbering about 87 million, obtained from HLA-typed donors, made up an early data release.

The PCR used 60 Vbeta and 13 Jbeta primers. The repertoire was sequenced with immunoSEQ multiplex PCR; TCRdb's copy has only in-frame clones and lacks some. Of 160,000 or so clones listed, around 82% were seen once; the top ten hold roughly 10%. Although they were nominally healthy when sampled, donors likely had unrecorded immune exposures. Germline-derived CDR1 and CDR2 are LNHNV and YYDKDF (reference sequence). The CDR3 contains 15 residues. Findings and caveats of the study: Donor immune exposure was known only as CMV serostatus. The likely explanation for a cluster of highly shared sequence variants was sequencing artifact.

A remark on this clone: Its antigen is unknown.

The chain uses TRBV15 and TRBJ2-5, with 7 bases that match TRBD1. The tail of the sequence fits TRBJ2-7 better, so the J call may be wrong. The source of this sequence is a man aged 50 to 59 in good health and CMV-seropositive. The sequencing sample was made of PBMCs. The CDR3 is CATSRGLDRPYEQYF. CDR3 bases: TGTGCCACCAGCAGGGGGCTGGACAGGCCATACGAGCAGTACTTC.